The source of this T cell receptor (beta chain) is a study of cytomegalovirus exposure and HLA in healthy donors. Looking at the study overall: An earlier analysis found under 130 million unique TCR beta sequences from 200 million or so T cells. Overall study findings and caveats: Rare TCR sequences predominated, though certain public TCRs were found in many donors. Most of the CMV-associated TCR beta chains (in a later analysis) appeared to be HLA-restricted. The study designated roughly 160 TCR beta chains cytomegalovirus-associated.

The PCR had 60 Vbeta and 13 Jbeta primers. Sequenced by immunoSEQ multiplex PCR; TCRdb stores in-frame clones only, minus some. Among under 250,000 clones listed, approximately 88% were seen once. With 2 bases clipped from V and 5 bases from J, the junction kept 7 bases outside the gene matches. CDR1 and CDR2 (germline): SGHDT, YYEEEE. There are 15 residues in the CDR3. For this clone: The antigen is not known.

The rearrangement links TRBV5-6 to TRBJ2-5; 9 positions agree with TRBD2. Source material: PBMCs. This TCR was recovered from a boy under 10 years old in good health and CMV-seronegative. This chain's CDR3 is CASSFGLAGAETQYF. In DNA, the CDR3 is TGTGCCAGCAGCTTTGGATTAGCGGGAGCGGAGACCCAGTACTTC.